Reported below is one T cell receptor beta chain. Measured with immunoSEQ multiplex PCR; TCRdb has only the in-frame clones, and not every one. The repertoire includes under 300,000 clones, approximately 85% of them detected once, and less than 8.5% sits in the top ten. This record comes from a study of blood T cell repertoires in COVID-19. Germline CDR1 SGDLS, CDR2 YYNGEE. The CDR3 runs 22 residues. Trimming took off 0 bases at V and 0 bases at J, with 28 bases between the two ends. The gene calls are TRBV9 and TRBJ2-1; a possible D gene is TRBD2 (5 bases). The origin of this receptor is a woman in her forties or fifties who had been exposed to COVID-19. Sequenced material: PBMCs or T cells enriched from blood (not recorded which). Written as DNA, the CDR3 is TGTGCCAGCAGCGTAGCTACTACGGGCGGCGACTACTTCATGAGCTCCTACAATGAGCAGTTCTTC. Its translation: CASSVATTGGDYFMSSYNEQFF.